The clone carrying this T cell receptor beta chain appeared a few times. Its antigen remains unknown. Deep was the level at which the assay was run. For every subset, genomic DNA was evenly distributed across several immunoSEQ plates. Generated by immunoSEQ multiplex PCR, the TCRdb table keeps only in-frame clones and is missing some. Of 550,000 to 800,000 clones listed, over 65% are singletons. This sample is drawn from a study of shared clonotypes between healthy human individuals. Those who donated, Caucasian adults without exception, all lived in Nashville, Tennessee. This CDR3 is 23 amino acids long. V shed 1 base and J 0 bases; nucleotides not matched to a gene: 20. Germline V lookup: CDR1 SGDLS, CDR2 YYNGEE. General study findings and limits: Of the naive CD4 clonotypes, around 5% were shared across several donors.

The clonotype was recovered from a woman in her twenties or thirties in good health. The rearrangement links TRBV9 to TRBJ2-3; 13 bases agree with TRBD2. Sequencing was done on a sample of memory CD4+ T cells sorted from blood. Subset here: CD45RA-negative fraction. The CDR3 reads CASSVSPGTSGDIMITSTDTQYF. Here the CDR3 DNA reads TGTGCCAGCAGCGTAAGTCCCGGGACTAGCGGGGATATAATGATCACTAGCACAGATACGCAGTATTTT.